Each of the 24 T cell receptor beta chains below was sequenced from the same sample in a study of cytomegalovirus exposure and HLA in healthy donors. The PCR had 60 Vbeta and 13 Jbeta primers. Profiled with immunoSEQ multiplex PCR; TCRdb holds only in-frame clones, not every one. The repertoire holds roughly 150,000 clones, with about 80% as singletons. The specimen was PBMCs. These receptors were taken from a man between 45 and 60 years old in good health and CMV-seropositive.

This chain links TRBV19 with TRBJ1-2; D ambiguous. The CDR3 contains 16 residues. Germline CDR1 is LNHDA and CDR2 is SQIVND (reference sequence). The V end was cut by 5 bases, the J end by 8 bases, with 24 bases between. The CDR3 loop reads CASSSFGREMNVGYTF. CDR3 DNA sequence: TGTGCCAGTAGTTCCTTCGGGAGGGAAATGAATGTGGGCTACACCTTC.

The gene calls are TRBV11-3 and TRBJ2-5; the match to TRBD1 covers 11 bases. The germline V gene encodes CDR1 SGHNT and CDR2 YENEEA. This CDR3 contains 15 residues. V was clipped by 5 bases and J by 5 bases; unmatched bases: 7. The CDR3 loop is CASSPRTGGVETQYF. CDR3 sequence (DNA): TGTGCCAGCAGCCCACGGACAGGGGGCGTTGAGACCCAGTACTTC.

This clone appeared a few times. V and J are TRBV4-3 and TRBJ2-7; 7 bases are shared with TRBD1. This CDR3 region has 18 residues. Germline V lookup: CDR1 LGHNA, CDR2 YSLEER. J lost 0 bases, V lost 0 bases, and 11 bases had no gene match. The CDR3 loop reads CASSQEPTGAGSSYEQYF. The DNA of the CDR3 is TGCGCCAGCAGCCAAGAACCAACAGGGGCAGGCAGCTCCTACGAGCAGTACTTC.

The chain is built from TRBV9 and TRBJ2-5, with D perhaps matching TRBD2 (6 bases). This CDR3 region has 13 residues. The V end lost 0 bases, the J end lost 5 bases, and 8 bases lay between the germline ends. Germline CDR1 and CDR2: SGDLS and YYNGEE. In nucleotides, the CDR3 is TGTGCCAGCAGCGTAGCTGGGGGGGAGACCCAGTACTTC. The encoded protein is CASSVAGGETQYF.

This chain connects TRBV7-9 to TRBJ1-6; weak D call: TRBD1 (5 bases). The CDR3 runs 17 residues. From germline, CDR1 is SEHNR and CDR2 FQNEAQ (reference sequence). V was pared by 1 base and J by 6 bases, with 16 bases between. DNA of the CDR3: TGTGCCAGCAGCTTAGGGGCGGGGGGAGAGGGTAATTCACCCCTCCACTTT. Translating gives CASSLGAGGEGNSPLHF.

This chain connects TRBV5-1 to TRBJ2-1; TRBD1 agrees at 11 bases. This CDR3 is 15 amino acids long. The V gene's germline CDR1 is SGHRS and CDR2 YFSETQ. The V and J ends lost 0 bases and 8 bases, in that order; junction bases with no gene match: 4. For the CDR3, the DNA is TGCGCCAGCAGCTTGGCCGGACAGGGGGCGTATGAGCAGTTCTTC. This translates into CASSLAGQGAYEQFF.

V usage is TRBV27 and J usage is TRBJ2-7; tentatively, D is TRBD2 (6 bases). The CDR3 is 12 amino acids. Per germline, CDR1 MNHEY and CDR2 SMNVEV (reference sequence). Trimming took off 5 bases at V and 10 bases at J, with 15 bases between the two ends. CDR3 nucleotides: TGTGCCAGCAGTCCCTCCGGCGGGAATCAGTACTTC. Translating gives CASSPSGGNQYF.

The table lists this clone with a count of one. CDR3 region: CASSFSGGPSYEQYF. CDR3 nucleotides: TGTGCCAGCAGCTTTAGCGGGGGTCCCTCCTACGAGCAGTACTTC. The chain links TRBV6-1 to TRBJ2-7; 9 nucleotides line up with TRBD2. The CDR3 is made up of 15 amino acids. The trim removed 6 bases at V and 0 bases at J, leaving 6 bases unmatched. Germline V gene lookup returns CDR1 MNHNS and CDR2 SASEGT.

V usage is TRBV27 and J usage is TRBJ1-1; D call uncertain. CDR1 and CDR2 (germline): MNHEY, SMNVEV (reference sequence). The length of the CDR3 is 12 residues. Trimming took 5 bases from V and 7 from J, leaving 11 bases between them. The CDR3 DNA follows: TGTGCCAGCAGTATACCGGGAAATGAAGCTTTCTTT. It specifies CASSIPGNEAFF.

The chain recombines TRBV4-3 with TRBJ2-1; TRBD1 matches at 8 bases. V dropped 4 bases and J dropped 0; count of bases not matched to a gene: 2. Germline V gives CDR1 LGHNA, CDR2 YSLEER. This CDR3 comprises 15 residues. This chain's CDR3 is CASSPTGGSYNEQFF. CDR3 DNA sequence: TGCGCCAGCAGCCCAACAGGGGGCTCCTACAATGAGCAGTTCTTC.

The CDR3 spells CASSQDSEAKNIQYF. In DNA, the CDR3 is TGTGCCAGCAGCCAGGACAGCGAGGCCAAAAACATTCAGTACTTC. The chain combines TRBV4-2 with TRBJ2-4, with D perhaps matching TRBD1 (6 bases). The CDR3 contains 15 residues. The V end lost 3 bases, the J end lost 1 base, and 10 bases lay between the germline ends. Germline loops: CDR1 LGHNA, CDR2 YNFKEQ.

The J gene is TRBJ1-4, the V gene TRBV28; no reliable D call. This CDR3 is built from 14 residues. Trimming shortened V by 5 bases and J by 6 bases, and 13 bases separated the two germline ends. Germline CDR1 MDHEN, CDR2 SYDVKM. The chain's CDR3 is CASSQVLADEKLFF. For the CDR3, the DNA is TGTGCCAGCAGTCAAGTCCTGGCCGATGAAAAACTGTTTTTT.

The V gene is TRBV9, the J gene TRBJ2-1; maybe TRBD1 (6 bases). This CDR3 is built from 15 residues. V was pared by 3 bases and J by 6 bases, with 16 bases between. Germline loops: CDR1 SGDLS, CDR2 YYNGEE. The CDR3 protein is CASSARQVAGNEQFF. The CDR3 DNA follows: TGTGCCAGCAGCGCGAGACAGGTGGCAGGCAATGAGCAGTTCTTC.

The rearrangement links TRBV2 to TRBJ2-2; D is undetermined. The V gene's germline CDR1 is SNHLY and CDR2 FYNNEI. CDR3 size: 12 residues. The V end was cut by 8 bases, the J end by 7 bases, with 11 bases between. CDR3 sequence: CASGLDNGELFF. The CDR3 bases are TGTGCCAGCGGGCTCGACAACGGGGAGCTGTTTTTT.

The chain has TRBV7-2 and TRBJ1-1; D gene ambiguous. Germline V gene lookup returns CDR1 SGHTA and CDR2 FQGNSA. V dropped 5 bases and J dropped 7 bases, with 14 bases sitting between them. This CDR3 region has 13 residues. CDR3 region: CASSPGVVGEAFF. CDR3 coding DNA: TGTGCCAGCAGCCCGGGTGTGGTGGGTGAAGCTTTCTTT.

DNA for the CDR3: TGTGCCAGCAGCTTGCCGGGACAGGGGAGCGACGAGCAGTACTTC. Protein product: CASSLPGQGSDEQYF. The chain links TRBV5-6 to TRBJ2-7; 10 nucleotides agree with TRBD1. Germline loops: CDR1 SGHDT, CDR2 YYEEEE. With 1 base clipped from V and 5 bases from J, the junction kept 6 bases outside the gene matches. CDR3 size: 15 residues.

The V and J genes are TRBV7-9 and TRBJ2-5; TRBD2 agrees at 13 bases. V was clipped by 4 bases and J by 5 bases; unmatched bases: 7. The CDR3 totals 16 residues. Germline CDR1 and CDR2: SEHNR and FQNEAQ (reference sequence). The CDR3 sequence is CASSSRTSGGVETQYF. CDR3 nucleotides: TGTGCCAGCAGCTCCCGGACTAGCGGGGGAGTGGAGACCCAGTACTTC. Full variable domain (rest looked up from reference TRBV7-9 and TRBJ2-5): DTGVSQNPRHKITKRGQNVTFRCDPISEHNRLYWYRQTLGQGPEFLTYFQNEAQLEKSRLLSDRFSAERPKGSFSTLEIQRTEQGDSAMYLCASSSRTSGGVETQYFGPGTRLLVL.

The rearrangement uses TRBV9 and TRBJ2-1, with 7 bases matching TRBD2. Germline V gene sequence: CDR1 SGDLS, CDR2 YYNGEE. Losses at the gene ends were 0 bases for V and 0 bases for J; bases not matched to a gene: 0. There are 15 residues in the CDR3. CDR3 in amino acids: CASSVAGGSYNEQFF. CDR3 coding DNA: TGTGCCAGCAGCGTAGCGGGGGGCTCCTACAATGAGCAGTTCTTC. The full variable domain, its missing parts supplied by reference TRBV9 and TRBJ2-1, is DSGVTQTPKHLITATGQRVTLRCSPRSGDLSVYWYQQSLDQGLQFLIQYYNGEERAKGNILERFSAQQFPDLHSELNLSSLELGDSALYFCASSVAGGSYNEQFFGPGTRLTVL.

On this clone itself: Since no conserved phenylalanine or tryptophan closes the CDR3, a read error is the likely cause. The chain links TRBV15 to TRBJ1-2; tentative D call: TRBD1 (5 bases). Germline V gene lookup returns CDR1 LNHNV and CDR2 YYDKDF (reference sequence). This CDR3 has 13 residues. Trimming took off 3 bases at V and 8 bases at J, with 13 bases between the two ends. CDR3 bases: TGTGCCACCAGCAGCCCCAGGGTTTTCGGCTACACCCTC. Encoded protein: CATSSPRVFGYTL.

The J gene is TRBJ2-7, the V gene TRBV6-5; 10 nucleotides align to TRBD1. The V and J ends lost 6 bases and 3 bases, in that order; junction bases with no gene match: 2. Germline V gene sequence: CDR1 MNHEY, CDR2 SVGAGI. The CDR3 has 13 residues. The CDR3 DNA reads TGTGCCAGCAGGGGGACAGGGGTCTACGAGCAGTACTTC. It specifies CASRGTGVYEQYF.

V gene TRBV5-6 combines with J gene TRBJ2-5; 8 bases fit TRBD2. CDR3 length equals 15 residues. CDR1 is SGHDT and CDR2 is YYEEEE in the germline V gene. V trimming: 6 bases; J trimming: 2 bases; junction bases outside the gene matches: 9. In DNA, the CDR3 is TGTGCCAGCATCTGGGGGGGCGGGGGGCAAGAGACCCAGTACTTC. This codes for CASIWGGGGQETQYF. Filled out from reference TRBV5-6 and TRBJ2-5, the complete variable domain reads DAGVTQSPTHLIKTRGQQVTLRCSPKSGHDTVSWYQQALGQGPQFIFQYYEEEERQRGNFPDRFSGHQFPNYSSELNVNALLLGDSALYLCASIWGGGGQETQYFGPGTRLLVL.

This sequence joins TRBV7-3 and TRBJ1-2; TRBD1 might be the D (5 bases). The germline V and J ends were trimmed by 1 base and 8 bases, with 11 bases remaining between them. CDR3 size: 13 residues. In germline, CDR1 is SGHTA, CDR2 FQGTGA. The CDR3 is CASSLSREEGYTF. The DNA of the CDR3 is TGTGCCAGCAGCTTAAGCAGGGAAGAGGGCTACACCTTC.

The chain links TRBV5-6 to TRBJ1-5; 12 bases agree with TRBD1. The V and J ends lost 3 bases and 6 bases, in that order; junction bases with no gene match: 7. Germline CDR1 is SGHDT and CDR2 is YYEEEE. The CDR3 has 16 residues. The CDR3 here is CASSSRDRGRGQPQHF. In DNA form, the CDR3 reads TGTGCCAGCAGCTCCCGGGACAGGGGGCGAGGTCAGCCCCAGCATTTT.

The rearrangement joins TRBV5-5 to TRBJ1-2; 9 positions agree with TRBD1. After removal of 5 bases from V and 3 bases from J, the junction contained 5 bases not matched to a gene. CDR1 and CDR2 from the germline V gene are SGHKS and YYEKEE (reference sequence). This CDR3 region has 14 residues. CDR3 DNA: TGTGCCAGCAGACAGGGGGCGCGGGACTATGGCTACACCTTC. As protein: CASRQGARDYGYTF. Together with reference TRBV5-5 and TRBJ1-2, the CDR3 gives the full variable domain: DAGVTQSPTHLIKTRGQQVTLRCSPISGHKSVSWYQQVLGQGPQFIFQYYEKEERGRGNFPDRFSARQFPNYSSELNVNALLLGDSALYLCASRQGARDYGYTFGSGTRLTVV.